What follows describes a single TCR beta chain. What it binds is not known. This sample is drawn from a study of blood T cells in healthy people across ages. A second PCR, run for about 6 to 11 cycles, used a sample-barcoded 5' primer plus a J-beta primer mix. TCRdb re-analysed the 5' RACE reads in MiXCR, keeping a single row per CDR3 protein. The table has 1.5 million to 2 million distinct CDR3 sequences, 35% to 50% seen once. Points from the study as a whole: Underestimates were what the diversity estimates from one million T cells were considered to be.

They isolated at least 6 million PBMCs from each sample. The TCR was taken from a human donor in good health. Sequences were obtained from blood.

CDR3 coding DNA: TGTGCCAGCAGCTTACAGGGGGAGGCGGCCAACGTCCTGACTTTC. Residues: CASSLQGEAANVLTF. The chain carries TRBV7-9 and TRBJ2-6; D perhaps matches TRBD1 (7 bases). CDR3 size: 15 residues. The germline V and J ends were trimmed by 2 bases and 6 bases, with 11 bases remaining between them. Germline V gene lookup returns CDR1 SEHNR and CDR2 FQNEAQ (reference sequence).